The next 8 T cell receptor beta chains were all read from a single sample in a study of OX40 agonist ivuxolimab in advanced cancers. The method was immunoSEQ multiplex PCR; TCRdb's version includes in-frame clones alone and lacks a portion of them. Found here are 50,000 or so clones, over 75% of them singletons; the top ten hold roughly 3.7%. Source: CD4+ or CD8+ T cells sorted from blood, taken in a trial of the OX40 agonist ivuxolimab. These TCRs come from an adult with an advanced solid tumor such as melanoma, head and neck, liver or kidney cancer.

The chain couples TRBV11-1 to TRBJ2-1, with TRBD2 matching 11 bases. This CDR3 spans 15 amino acids. J was trimmed by 7 bases and V by 5 bases; bases with no gene match: 7. The germline gives CDR1 SGHAT, CDR2 FQDESV (reference sequence). DNA of the CDR3: TGTGCCAGCAGCCCAAGACTAGCGGGATCGAATGAGCAGTTCTTC. Translated, it gives CASSPRLAGSNEQFF.

The chain carries TRBV19 and TRBJ1-1; D ambiguous. CDR3 length: 12 residues. V gave up 3 bases and J gave up 6 bases, with 8 bases separating them. Germline V gives CDR1 LNHDA, CDR2 SQIVND (reference sequence). Here the CDR3 reads CASSMGYPEAFF. The CDR3, as DNA: TGTGCCAGTAGTATGGGCTACCCTGAAGCTTTCTTT.

Regarding this clone: At one end the junction does not follow the germline gene, possibly because of a read error. The J gene is TRBJ2-2, the V gene TRBV7-3; 8 bases line up with TRBD2. CDR1 and CDR2 (germline): SGHTA, FQGTGA. The CDR3 has 18 residues. CDR3 region: CASSLNPAGGGNAGELFF. The DNA of the CDR3 is TGTGCCAGCAGCTTAAACCCCGCGGGGGGAGGGAACGCCGGGGAGCTGTTTTTT.

The chain carries TRBV19 and TRBJ2-6; no clear D gene. Germline V gene data show CDR1 as LNHDA and CDR2 as SQIVND (reference sequence). There are 15 residues in the CDR3. The V end lost 1 base, the J end lost 0 bases, and 4 bases lay between the germline ends. The CDR3, as DNA: TGTGCCAGTAGTATAGGTCCCTCTGGGGCCAACGTCCTGACTTTC. The encoded protein is CASSIGPSGANVLTF.

The chain couples TRBV30 to TRBJ2-3; the match to TRBD1 covers 11 bases. CDR1 is GTSNPN and CDR2 is SVGIG in the germline V gene (reference sequence). The J segment lost 0 bases and the V segment lost 3 bases, leaving 2 bases of the junction unmatched. This CDR3 contains 15 residues. The DNA for the CDR3 is TGTGCCTGGAGCGGGACAGGGGGGAGCACAGATACGCAGTATTTT. This gives the protein CAWSGTGGSTDTQYF. Complete variable domain (other parts from reference TRBV30 and TRBJ2-3): SQTIHQWPATLVQPVGSPLSLECTVEGTSNPNLYWYRQAAGRGLQLLFYSVGIGQISSEVPQNLSASRPQDRQFILSSKKLLLSDSGFYLCAWSGTGGSTDTQYFGPGTRLTVL.

The chain joins TRBV5-6 to TRBJ1-1; 7 bases map to TRBD1. Unmatched junction bases numbered 8, after V lost 3 bases and J lost 3 bases. Germline CDR1 SGHDT, CDR2 YYEEEE. The length of the CDR3 is 15 residues. This CDR3 reads CASSWGTVRDTEAFF. The CDR3 DNA sequence: TGTGCCAGCAGCTGGGGGACAGTCCGCGACACTGAAGCTTTCTTT. Complete variable domain (other parts from reference TRBV5-6 and TRBJ1-1): DAGVTQSPTHLIKTRGQQVTLRCSPKSGHDTVSWYQQALGQGPQFIFQYYEEEERQRGNFPDRFSGHQFPNYSSELNVNALLLGDSALYLCASSWGTVRDTEAFFGQGTRLTVV.

This clone appeared a single time. The chain recombines TRBV7-3 with TRBJ2-7, with 7 bases aligning to TRBD2. Per the germline V gene, CDR1 is SGHTA and CDR2 is FQGTGA. CDR3 size: 14 residues. The V and J ends lost 4 bases and 1 base, in that order; junction bases with no gene match: 4. CDR3 loop: CASSSSGMSYEQYF. The CDR3 DNA reads as TGTGCCAGCAGCTCTAGCGGAATGTCCTACGAGCAGTACTTC.

This chain uses TRBV28 with TRBJ1-1; D unclear. The CDR3 has 14 residues. Germline CDR1 reads MDHEN; CDR2 reads SYDVKM. V gave up 7 bases and J gave up 5 bases, with 17 bases separating them. CDR3 region: CASKDPLRGTEAFF. The CDR3 region has the DNA TGTGCCAGCAAAGACCCCCTCCGAGGGACTGAAGCTTTCTTT.